This T cell receptor beta chain originates from a study of T cell repertoires in cytomegalovirus infection. Study details: Both a matching HLA type and CMV infection were indicated by public TCR beta signatures.

Via MiXCR, TCRdb re-called the reads, giving one row per CDR3 protein. Found here are roughly 500,000 distinct CDR3 sequences, 33% of them singletons; the top ten hold roughly 15%. Comments on this clonotype: The antigen remains undetermined.

Trimming shortened V by 8 bases and J by 8 bases, and 13 bases separated the two germline ends. This CDR3 contains 13 residues. The germline V gene has CDR1 WSHSY and CDR2 SAAADI. The V call is TRBV10-2, the J call TRBJ1-6; no clear D. The origin of this receptor is a human donor in good health (CMV status not recorded). Some clones in this sample may be carry-over from other donors' samples. The source material was cultured PBMCs, sampled from culture after CMV antigen stimulation. The DNA of the CDR3 is TGCGCCAGCTGGAATCAAGGGCATTCACCCCTCCACTTT. The encoded protein is CASWNQGHSPLHF.